The present T cell receptor beta chain was sequenced within a study of tumor-infiltrating lymphocytes in localized non-small cell lung cancer. V lost 7 bases and J lost 4, with 5 bases in between. The CDR3 runs to 11 residues. In germline, CDR1 is LGHNT, CDR2 FRNRAP. Produced via immunoSEQ multiplex PCR; TCRdb's table is partial and in-frame only. The sample has over 9,000 clones, about 86% seen once. This TCR came from a human donor with non-small cell lung cancer. The rearrangement joins TRBV12-5 to TRBJ2-1, with no clear D. The specimen was uninvolved lung tissue not adjacent to the tumor. The CDR3 DNA follows: TGTGCTAGTGCTCAGTACAATGAGCAGTTCTTC. This translates into CASAQYNEQFF.